Sequencing of this T cell receptor (beta chain) was carried out in a study of blood T cell repertoires in COVID-19. Generated by immunoSEQ multiplex PCR, the TCRdb table keeps only in-frame clones and is missing some. The sample holds around 190,000 clones, 88% seen once. Germline CDR1 and CDR2: SGHNT and YYREEE (reference sequence). CDR3 size: 16 residues. Germline trimming cut 4 bases from V and 5 bases from J; bases unmatched to any gene: 12. This chain connects TRBV5-4 to TRBJ2-5, with 9 bases matching TRBD1. The sequenced sample consisted of peripheral blood. The clonotype was recovered from a man aged 18-30 years with active or convalescent COVID-19. The CDR3 DNA is TGTGCCAGCAGCGGGGGCAGGACAGGGGTAAAGGAGACCCAGTACTTC. Protein sequence: CASSGGRTGVKETQYF.